This passage covers 26 T cell receptor beta chains from one sample sequenced in a study of T-cell memory formation after mild COVID-19. Each CDR3 protein is one row after TCRdb ran MiXCR on the 5' RACE reads. The sample holds over 400,000 distinct CDR3 sequences, 20% to 30% seen once. Specimen: PBMCs or a T cell subset sorted from them (not recorded which). Receptors originate from an adult woman who had mild COVID-19 (a few samples of this study predate the infection). Cell type and time point are not known.

This clonotype was detected a few times. The V gene is TRBV2, the J gene TRBJ2-5; 10 bases line up with TRBD2. Germline loops: CDR1 SNHLY, CDR2 FYNNEI. There are 16 residues in the CDR3. J was trimmed by 5 bases and V by 1 base; bases with no gene match: 7. Written as DNA, the CDR3 is TGTGCCAGCAGTGAAGGAAGCGGGGGGGCCCGGGAGACCCAGTACTTC. Its protein product is CASSEGSGGARETQYF.

The chain has TRBV2 and TRBJ1-5; no definite D call. The CDR3 runs 15 residues. V gave up 4 bases and J gave up 3 bases, with 13 bases separating them. Germline V gene lookup returns CDR1 SNHLY and CDR2 FYNNEI. CDR3 sequence: CASSGRGGNNQPQHF. The CDR3 DNA sequence: TGTGCCAGCAGTGGTAGAGGAGGGAACAATCAGCCCCAGCATTTT.

The chain has TRBV16 and TRBJ2-1, with TRBD2 matching 9 bases. This CDR3 is built from 17 residues. With 1 base clipped from V and 2 bases from J, the junction kept 6 bases outside the gene matches. Germline V gene lookup returns CDR1 KGHSY and CDR2 FQNENV. CDR3 sequence (DNA): TGTGCCAGCAGCCAATACCCTAGCGGGGCCACCTACAATGAGCAGTTCTTC. Residues: CASSQYPSGATYNEQFF.

This clonotype was counted between two and nine times. The chain is built from TRBV29-1 and TRBJ2-7; D could derive from TRBD1 or TRBD2 (5 bases each). The CDR3 is made up of 13 amino acids. V lost 4 bases and J lost 4, with 14 bases in between. The germline V gene encodes CDR1 SQVTM and CDR2 ANQGSEA. CDR3 bases: TGCAGCGTTGCGGGGCAGGACCTTTACGAGCAGTACTTC. It specifies CSVAGQDLYEQYF.

The CDR3 DNA sequence: TGTGCCACCAGTGCCCCCGGGCCAGAGACCCAGTACTTC. Its translation: CATSAPGPETQYF. This chain joins TRBV24-1 and TRBJ2-5; D not certain. Germline loops: CDR1 KGHDR, CDR2 SFDVKD. The CDR3 extends over 13 amino acids. V lost 5 bases and J lost 4, with 10 bases in between.

V is TRBV5-1 and J is TRBJ2-7; 11 nucleotides agree with TRBD2. CDR1 is SGHRS and CDR2 is YFSETQ in the germline V gene. The CDR3 sequence is 16 residues long. The ends lost 4 bases at V and 0 bases at J; junction bases unmatched: 6. CDR3 amino acids: CASSPGTSGFSYEQYF. The CDR3 DNA is TGCGCCAGCAGCCCAGGGACTAGCGGTTTCTCCTACGAGCAGTACTTC.

This clonotype was seen a few times. The rearrangement links TRBV18 to TRBJ2-1; D gene unclear. V lost 2 bases to trimming and J lost 7 bases, with 15 bases between them. The CDR3 is 15 amino acids. Germline CDR1 KGHSH, CDR2 LQKENI. CDR3 nucleotide sequence: TGTGCCAGCTCACCATGGGCCACAAGTGGGAATGAGCAGTTCTTC. Translated: CASSPWATSGNEQFF.

This clonotype has just a few counts. The chain recombines TRBV3-1 with TRBJ2-2; the D gene is possibly TRBD1 (5 bases). Germline-derived CDR1 and CDR2 are LGHDT and YNNKEL (reference sequence). The ends were cut back, 1 base at V and 3 bases at J, with 9 bases in the middle. The length of the CDR3 is 15 residues. This CDR3 reads CASSQGSGYTGELFF. CDR3 coding DNA: TGTGCCAGCAGCCAAGGCTCAGGGTACACCGGGGAGCTGTTTTTT.

This clonotype was seen ten or more times. The CDR3 nucleotides are TGTGCCAGCAGCCCGTCCTCAGATACGCAGTATTTT. As protein: CASSPSSDTQYF. The genes are TRBV11-1 and TRBJ2-3; no definite D call. CDR3 size: 12 residues. Germline V gene sequence: CDR1 SGHAT, CDR2 FQDESV (reference sequence). V lost 5 bases, J lost 4 bases, and 7 bases lay in between. The full variable domain, its missing parts supplied by reference TRBV11-1 and TRBJ2-3, is EAEVAQSPRYKITEKSQAVAFWCDPISGHATLYWYRQILGQGPELLVQFQDESVVDDSQLPKDRFSAERLKGVDSTLKIQPAELGDSAMYLCASSPSSDTQYFGPGTRLTVL.

This clonotype was counted between two and nine times. The rearrangement uses TRBV7-9 and TRBJ2-4; 7 bases match TRBD1. The CDR3 is made up of 14 amino acids. Per germline, CDR1 SEHNR and CDR2 FQNEAQ (reference sequence). Trimming cost V 5 bases and J 7 bases; bases outside gene matches: 8. CDR3 amino acids: CASSPPGQWNIQYF. In DNA, the CDR3 is TGTGCCAGCAGCCCACCGGGACAGTGGAACATTCAGTACTTC.

The chain recombines TRBV4-1 with TRBJ2-4, with 11 bases lining up with TRBD2. From germline, CDR1 is MGHRA and CDR2 YSYEKL. The V segment lost 4 bases and the J segment 7 bases; nucleotides outside the gene matches: 15. The CDR3 consists of 18 residues. The CDR3: CASSRGLAGGRERNIQYF. DNA of the CDR3: TGCGCCAGCAGCCGAGGGCTAGCGGGGGGCCGGGAAAGGAACATTCAGTACTTC.

This clonotype was seen only a few times. This chain links TRBV6-6 with TRBJ2-7; 10 positions agree with TRBD2. The length of the CDR3 is 15 residues. The junction had 5 bases not matched to a gene; V was cut back by 6 bases and J by 0 bases. Germline CDR1 reads MNHNY; CDR2 reads SVGAGI (reference sequence). CDR3 bases: TGTGCCAGCAGCCGAACTAGCGGGGCCTCCTACGAGCAGTACTTC. It encodes CASSRTSGASYEQYF.

This chain connects TRBV20-1 to TRBJ2-7; 7 bases are a match to TRBD1. The CDR3 contains 12 residues. The germline V gene encodes CDR1 DFQATT and CDR2 SNEGSKA (reference sequence). V lost 5 bases and J lost 4; bases outside the gene matches: 5. Here the CDR3 DNA reads TGCAGTGCTCCAGACAGGGCGTACGAGCAGTACTTC. Translated, it gives CSAPDRAYEQYF.

The chain uses TRBV7-2 and TRBJ1-1, with 7 bases identical to TRBD1. Germline V gene lookup returns CDR1 SGHTA and CDR2 FQGNSA. CDR3 length: 16 amino acids. V shed 7 bases and J 0 bases; nucleotides not matched to a gene: 11. In DNA, the CDR3 is TGTGCCAGCACCCCGGGACAGTCATTTATGAACACTGAAGCTTTCTTT. Translated: CASTPGQSFMNTEAFF.

This clonotype was recorded only once. In nucleotides, the CDR3 is TGTGCCAGCAGCTTAGCTGGGACAGGGGTGACCTACAATGAGCAGTTCTTC. This gives the protein CASSLAGTGVTYNEQFF. The rearrangement links TRBV7-9 to TRBJ2-1, with 10 bases lining up with TRBD1. CDR1 is SEHNR and CDR2 is FQNEAQ in the germline V gene (reference sequence). The CDR3 has 17 amino acids. V dropped 0 bases and J dropped 2; count of bases not matched to a gene: 4.

J is TRBJ2-7 and V is TRBV3-1, with D possibly being TRBD2 (7 bases). This CDR3 has 20 amino acids. The germline V gene has CDR1 LGHDT and CDR2 YNNKEL (reference sequence). V gave up 1 base and J gave up 0 bases, with 25 bases separating them. DNA of the CDR3: TGTGCCAGCAGCCAAGGGAGAAGCAAAGGCGGGGGCGGTTTCTCCTACGAGCAGTACTTC. Its translation: CASSQGRSKGGGGFSYEQYF.

This clonotype was detected only a few times. The chain joins TRBV2 to TRBJ1-1; D not certain. CDR1 and CDR2 (germline): SNHLY, FYNNEI. V was clipped by 5 bases and J by 8 bases, with 15 bases between them. This CDR3 is built from 13 residues. The CDR3 loop reads CASSQHTDGEAFF. CDR3 nucleotide sequence: TGTGCCAGCAGTCAGCATACCGACGGGGAAGCTTTCTTT. The whole variable domain, remainder taken from reference TRBV2 and TRBJ1-1, is EPEVTQTPSHQVTQMGQEVILRCVPISNHLYFYWYRQILGQKVEFLVSFYNNEISEKSEIFDDQFSVERPDGSNFTLKIRSTKLEDSAMYFCASSQHTDGEAFFGQGTRLTVV.

The chain employs TRBV7-9 and TRBJ1-1; D call uncertain. Trimming shortened V by 2 bases and J by 1 base, and 5 bases separated the two germline ends. The CDR3 is made up of 13 amino acids. Germline lookup yields CDR1 SEHNR and CDR2 FQNEAQ (reference sequence). Here the CDR3 reads CASSLMPNTEAFF. CDR3 coding DNA: TGTGCCAGCAGCTTAATGCCGAACACTGAAGCTTTCTTT. Full variable domain (missing parts from reference TRBV7-9 and TRBJ1-1): DTGVSQNPRHKITKRGQNVTFRCDPISEHNRLYWYRQTLGQGPEFLTYFQNEAQLEKSRLLSDRFSAERPKGSFSTLEIQRTEQGDSAMYLCASSLMPNTEAFFGQGTRLTVV.

This clonotype was seen a few times. This chain uses TRBV5-1 with TRBJ1-2; D unclear. Germline CDR1 SGHRS, CDR2 YFSETQ. The CDR3 covers 14 residues. Trimming cost V 0 bases and J 0 bases, with 6 bases left between them. The CDR3 here is CASSLESANYGYTF. The CDR3 DNA reads as TGCGCCAGCAGCTTGGAGTCAGCTAACTATGGCTACACCTTC. Combining the CDR3 with reference TRBV5-1 and TRBJ1-2 gives the whole variable domain KAGVTQTPRYLIKTRGQQVTLSCSPISGHRSVSWYQQTPGQGLQFLFEYFSETQRNKGNFPGRFSGRQFSNSRSEMNVSTLELGDSALYLCASSLESANYGYTFGSGTRLTVV.

V gene TRBV5-8 combines with J gene TRBJ2-3; 7 positions match TRBD2. There are 14 residues in the CDR3. Germline assignment: CDR1 SGHTS and CDR2 YDEGEE. With V trimmed by 2 bases and J by 10 bases, 10 bases remained unmatched. The CDR3 region is CASSLSVAGRAQYF. The CDR3 DNA reads as TGTGCCAGCAGCTTAAGCGTAGCGGGCAGGGCGCAGTATTTT.

V and J are TRBV7-8 and TRBJ2-3; no definite D call. Trimming stripped 5 bases from V and 0 bases from J, with 15 bases between. This CDR3 is 16 amino acids long. Per germline, CDR1 SGHVS and CDR2 FQNEAQ. The CDR3 loop is CASSPFRWLSTDTQYF. DNA for the CDR3: TGTGCCAGCAGCCCTTTCCGATGGTTGAGCACAGATACGCAGTATTTT.

This clonotype was counted a few times. The V call is TRBV12-3 or TRBV12-4, the J call TRBJ2-7, with 10 positions matching TRBD2. This CDR3 region has 14 residues. Losses at the gene ends were 5 bases for V and 4 bases for J; bases not matched to a gene: 5. The CDR3 DNA is TGTGCCAGCAGTAAAGCGGGAGGGCCATACGAGCAGTACTTC. It specifies CASSKAGGPYEQYF.

The chain is built from TRBV30 and TRBJ1-5; D is uncertain. Germline V gene lookup returns CDR1 GTSNPN and CDR2 SVGIG (reference sequence). The V end lost 0 bases, the J end lost 4 bases, and 7 bases lay between the germline ends. The CDR3 contains 13 residues. CDR3 loop: CAWSVSENQPQHF. CDR3 DNA: TGTGCCTGGAGTGTTTCAGAAAATCAGCCCCAGCATTTT.

The V and J genes are TRBV5-1 and TRBJ1-1; D may be TRBD1 (5 bases). The CDR3 runs 15 residues. V lost 1 base to trimming and J lost 0 bases, with 10 bases between them. CDR1 and CDR2 (germline): SGHRS, YFSETQ. CDR3 region: CASSLQGRLNTEAFF. The CDR3 nucleotides are TGCGCCAGCAGCTTGCAGGGACGCCTGAACACTGAAGCTTTCTTT.

This clonotype was counted between two and nine times. The chain joins TRBV7-8 to TRBJ2-6; D not resolved. There are 15 residues in the CDR3. Germline V gene data show CDR1 as SGHVS and CDR2 as FQNEAQ. Trimming removed 3 bases from V and 4 bases from J, with 10 bases in between. The CDR3 is CASSFSRAGANVLTF. The DNA for the CDR3 is TGTGCCAGCAGCTTCTCCCGGGCCGGGGCCAACGTCCTGACTTTC. Variable domain in full (rest from reference TRBV7-8 and TRBJ2-6): GAGVSQSPRYKVAKRGQDVALRCDPISGHVSLFWYQQALGQGPEFLTYFQNEAQLDKSGLPSDRFFAERPEGSVSTLKIQRTQQEDSAVYLCASSFSRAGANVLTFGAGSRLTVL.

The chain links TRBV12-3 or TRBV12-4 to TRBJ1-5; D not certain. The CDR3 is 14 amino acids. V was pared by 5 bases and J by 4 bases, with 12 bases between. CDR3 amino acids: CASSTPPRNQPQHF. DNA of the CDR3: TGTGCCAGCAGTACACCGCCCAGGAATCAGCCCCAGCATTTT.